Listed below are T cell receptor beta chains from one sample, sequenced in a study of T cells in Graves' hyperthyroidism and ophthalmopathy. Via MiXCR, TCRdb re-called the multiplex PCR reads, giving one row per CDR3 protein. Of approximately 510,000 distinct CDR3 sequences listed, less than 25% are singletons. Specimen: blood. The receptors here all came from a man younger than 30 with Graves' hyperthyroidism. Each CDR3 is given with its conserved first and last residue. Fields, in order: clone size, V gene, J gene, D gene, CDR3 protein, CDR3 DNA. The D gene is left open where the match is weak. The size of a clone is reported for some rows only, either as once, few or many, or as a class for expanded clones.

many	TRBV6-1	TRBJ2-7	-	CASSPRGDEQYF	TGTGCCAGCAGTCCAAGGGGGGACGAGCAGTACTTC
many	TRBV19	TRBJ1-1	TRBD1	CASSLGPGQGRNTEAFF	TGTGCCAGTAGTTTGGGCCCGGGACAGGGGCGAAACACTGAAGCTTTCTTT
many	TRBV19	TRBJ1-1	-	CASSISEYTEAFF	TGTGCCAGTAGTATATCGGAATACACTGAAGCTTTCTTT
many	TRBV6-5	TRBJ1-6	-	CASSYSAFLGREESPLHF	TGTGCCAGCAGTTACTCGGCGTTCTTGGGCAGGGAGGAATCACCCCTCCACTTT
many	TRBV6-1	TRBJ1-3	-	CASSHGHPGVSGNTVYF	TGTGCCAGCAGCCACGGTCACCCGGGAGTCTCTGGAAACACCGTATATTTT
many	TRBV6-5	TRBJ1-1	TRBD1	CASRGQGAGNTEAFF	TGTGCCAGCAGGGGACAGGGGGCTGGCAACACTGAAGCTTTCTTT
once	TRBV29-1	TRBJ2-6	TRBD2	CSVSGGELGANVLTF	TGCAGCGTTTCCGGGGGGGAGCTGGGGGCCAACGTCCTGACTTTC
many	TRBV6-1	TRBJ2-7	-	CASRPTGGYEQYF	TGTGCCAGCAGGCCCACAGGAGGCTACGAGCAGTACTTC
many	TRBV6-5	TRBJ1-2	-	CASRTGSGYTF	TGTGCCAGCAGGACGGGGTCGGGCTACACCTTC
many	TRBV5-6	TRBJ1-1	-	CASSLWGDEAFF	TGTGCCAGCAGCTTGTGGGGAGATGAAGCTTTCTTT
many	TRBV24-1	TRBJ1-2	TRBD1	CATSDFRGRGGYTF	TGTGCCACCAGTGATTTTAGGGGGCGAGGCGGCTACACCTTC
many	TRBV28	TRBJ1-5	TRBD1	CASRAGGGQPQHF	TGTGCCAGCAGAGCAGGGGGTGGACAGCCCCAGCATTTT
-	TRBV7-2	TRBJ2-7	TRBD1	CASSRTGLIHEQYF	TGTGCCAGCAGCCGGACAGGGCTGATCCACGAGCAGTACTTC
few	TRBV6-1	TRBJ1-1	-	CASSEQGYTEAFF	TGTGCCAGCAGTGAACAGGGTTACACTGAAGCTTTCTTT
-	TRBV20-1	TRBJ1-2	TRBD1	CSASNTRDRVNYGYTF	TGCAGTGCTAGTAATACCCGGGACAGGGTGAACTATGGCTACACCTTC
-	TRBV19	TRBJ1-5	-	CDSSWSGQPQHF	TGTGACAGTAGTTGGAGTGGACAGCCCCAGCATTTT
-	TRBV11-1	TRBJ2-1	TRBD1	CASSYIRGRLSSYNEQFF	TGTGCCAGCAGCTACATCAGGGGGCGGCTGAGCTCCTACAATGAGCAGTTCTTC
-	TRBV13	TRBJ2-3	-	CASSLEQGHPTDTQYF	TGTGCCAGCAGCTTAGAACAGGGCCATCCCACAGATACGCAGTATTTT
many	TRBV27	TRBJ2-7	-	CASRRTGDLSYEQYF	TGTGCCAGCAGGCGTACGGGGGATCTTTCCTACGAGCAGTACTTC
many	TRBV20-1	TRBJ1-5	TRBD1	CSATRQGLSNQPQHF	TGCAGTGCTACTCGACAGGGCCTTAGCAATCAGCCCCAGCATTTT
-	TRBV6-1	TRBJ1-1	-	CASRDWVLNTEAFF	TGTGCCAGCAGAGACTGGGTCTTGAACACTGAAGCTTTCTTT
many	TRBV7-8	TRBJ2-7	-	CASSPYGNSYEQYF	TGTGCCAGCAGCCCCTACGGCAACTCCTACGAGCAGTACTTC
many	TRBV27	TRBJ1-1	-	CASSPRGRYTEAFF	TGTGCCAGCAGCCCGCGGGGGCGGTACACTGAAGCTTTCTTT
few	TRBV28	TRBJ1-1	-	CASTLRGRTEAFF	TGTGCCAGCACACTCAGGGGTCGCACTGAAGCTTTCTTT
-	TRBV12-3/TRBV12-4	TRBJ2-5	-	CASSPTGLMGTQYF	TGTGCCAGCAGTCCTACCGGGCTCATGGGGACCCAGTACTTC
many	TRBV6-5	TRBJ1-2	-	CASRGAPSDYGYTF	TGTGCCAGCAGGGGGGCCCCCTCGGACTATGGCTACACCTTC
many	TRBV12-3/TRBV12-4	TRBJ2-3	TRBD1	CASSSGQGGTDTQYF	TGTGCCAGCAGTTCGGGACAGGGTGGGACAGATACGCAGTATTTT
many	TRBV29-1	TRBJ2-5	-	CSVEDPDHETQYF	TGCAGCGTTGAAGATCCGGATCACGAGACCCAGTACTTC
-	TRBV5-1	TRBJ1-3	-	CASSSGVTGGNTIYF	TGCGCCAGCAGCTCAGGGGTCACCGGCGGAAACACCATATATTTT
-	TRBV28	TRBJ2-5	TRBD2	CASSTGRTPQETQYF	TGTGCCAGCAGTACCGGGAGGACGCCCCAAGAGACCCAGTACTTC
many	TRBV30	TRBJ2-6	-	CAWTWGTGANVLTF	TGTGCCTGGACCTGGGGAACTGGGGCCAACGTCCTGACTTTC
-	TRBV7-9	TRBJ2-7	TRBD1	CASSFGRGLSYEQYF	TGTGCCAGCAGCTTCGGCAGGGGGCTCTCCTACGAGCAGTACTTC
-	TRBV6-1	TRBJ1-2	TRBD1	CASSSSPGTGVHGYTF	TGTGCCAGCAGCTCGAGTCCCGGGACAGGGGTCCATGGCTACACCTTC
many	TRBV11-2	TRBJ2-7	TRBD1	CASSSYRGRNHEQYF	TGTGCCAGCAGCTCTTACAGGGGGCGAAATCACGAGCAGTACTTC
once	TRBV28	TRBJ2-7	-	CASSSWAEGYEQYF	TGTGCCAGCAGTTCCTGGGCTGAGGGCTACGAGCAGTACTTC
once	TRBV12-3/TRBV12-4	TRBJ2-6	-	CASTLRGGLSGANVLTF	TGTGCCAGCACCCTGAGGGGGGGGCTCTCTGGGGCCAACGTCCTGACTTTC
few	TRBV14	TRBJ2-5	-	CASSLGSFQETQYF	TGTGCCAGCAGCCTAGGGAGCTTCCAAGAGACCCAGTACTTC
many	TRBV20-1	TRBJ1-3	TRBD1	CSAWDRYSGNTIYF	TGCAGTGCCTGGGACAGATACTCTGGAAACACCATATATTTT
few	TRBV5-1	TRBJ1-2	-	CASSPARGANYGYTF	TGCGCCAGCAGCCCGGCCCGAGGGGCTAACTATGGCTACACCTTC
many	TRBV12-3/TRBV12-4	TRBJ2-5	-	CASSLALGLQETQYF	TGTGCCAGCAGTTTAGCGCTAGGACTCCAAGAGACCCAGTACTTC
many	TRBV2	TRBJ2-2	-	CASSVEGTGELFF	TGTGCCAGCAGTGTAGAGGGCACCGGGGAGCTGTTTTTT
few	TRBV27	TRBJ2-7	-	CASSASLGVGTYEQYF	TGTGCCAGCAGCGCTTCCTTAGGGGTTGGAACCTACGAGCAGTACTTC